A single sample gave rise to the 12 T cell receptor beta chains below, sequenced in a study of cytomegalovirus exposure and HLA in healthy donors. It was with 60 Vbeta and 13 Jbeta primers that the PCR ran. Profiled with immunoSEQ multiplex PCR; TCRdb holds only in-frame clones, not every one. This table holds tens of thousands of clones, roughly two thirds found once. What was sequenced was PBMCs. The receptors were sampled from a woman in her 50s in good health and CMV-seropositive.

The chain links TRBV16 to TRBJ1-5, with unresolved D. V dropped 0 bases and J dropped 1 base, with 10 bases sitting between them. This CDR3 has 16 amino acids. In germline, CDR1 is KGHSY, CDR2 FQNENV. The CDR3 DNA reads as TGTGCCAGCAGCCAATCAGAGGGTACGAGCAATCAGCCCCAGCATTTT. Translated, it gives CASSQSEGTSNQPQHF.

The V call is TRBV28, the J call TRBJ2-1; possible D gene TRBD1, 6 bases. The CDR3 sequence is 15 residues long. Germline V gene lookup returns CDR1 MDHEN and CDR2 SYDVKM. V was pared by 3 bases and J by 7 bases, with 16 bases between. CDR3: CASSLTQGTRNEQFF. CDR3 sequence (DNA): TGTGCCAGCAGTTTGACGCAGGGGACAAGAAATGAGCAGTTCTTC. Full variable domain (missing parts from reference TRBV28 and TRBJ2-1): DVKVTQSSRYLVKRTGEKVFLECVQDMDHENMFWYRQDPGLGLRLIYFSYDVKMKEKGDIPEGYSVSREKKERFSLILESASTNQTSMYLCASSLTQGTRNEQFFGPGTRLTVL.

The chain links TRBV6-5 to TRBJ2-1; no clear D gene. From germline, CDR1 is MNHEY and CDR2 SVGAGI. Trimming stripped 0 bases from V and 4 bases from J, with 7 bases between. CDR3 size: 14 residues. The CDR3 sequence is CASSYSSRYNEQFF. CDR3 nucleotide sequence: TGTGCCAGCAGTTACTCGTCGCGTTACAATGAGCAGTTCTTC.

The chain recombines TRBV6-5 with TRBJ2-6, with 7 bases lining up with TRBD1. The germline V gene encodes CDR1 MNHEY and CDR2 SVGAGI. CDR3 length: 14 amino acids. Unmatched junction bases numbered 3, after V lost 6 bases and J lost 4 bases. The CDR3 DNA reads as TGTGCCAGCAGCCGCAGGGGGGGGGCCAACGTCCTGACTTTC. This gives the protein CASSRRGGANVLTF.

The chain employs TRBV28 and TRBJ2-7, with D possibly matching TRBD2 (6 bases). V shed 3 bases and J shed 6 bases, with 9 bases lying between them. The CDR3 consists of 12 residues. Per germline, CDR1 MDHEN and CDR2 SYDVKM. In DNA, the CDR3 is TGTGCCAGCAGTTTGGGGGGTCTCGAGCAGTACGTC. This sequence encodes CASSLGGLEQYV.

This clone has more than one count but fewer than ten. V gene TRBV7-9 combines with J gene TRBJ2-3; D is possibly TRBD2 (6 bases). Germline CDR1 reads SEHNR; CDR2 reads FQNEAQ (reference sequence). Trimming left V 5 bases short and J 3 bases short, with 15 bases between. This CDR3 contains 15 residues. The CDR3 nucleotides read TGTGCCAGCAGCGGAAATAGGGGAGGTACAGATACGCAGTATTTT. Its protein product is CASSGNRGGTDTQYF.

The chain couples TRBV12-1 to TRBJ1-6; the table's D call, TRBD1, was not checked against the DNA. TRBV12-1 constitutes a pseudogene. CDR3 length: 23 amino acids. In DNA, the CDR3 is TGTGCCAGCAGCCGACCCTCTTCGGACAGGGATCCATTAAGGAGCTCCTATAATTCACCCCTCCACTTT. It codes for CASSRPSSDRDPLRSSYNSPLHF.

The chain recombines TRBV4-1 with TRBJ2-1; TRBD2 might be the D (5 bases). This CDR3 has 13 residues. V lost 1 base and J 9 bases, leaving 10 bases between the germline ends. CDR1 and CDR2 (germline): MGHRA, YSYEKL. The CDR3 sequence is CASSQVRRAEQFF. Here the CDR3 DNA reads TGCGCCAGCAGCCAAGTGAGGCGGGCTGAGCAGTTCTTC.

A few counts support this clone. V usage is TRBV5-6 and J usage is TRBJ2-5; 9 bases line up with TRBD2. Germline CDR1 reads SGHDT; CDR2 reads YYEEEE. With 6 bases clipped from V and 4 bases from J, the junction kept 10 bases outside the gene matches. This CDR3 has 15 residues. This CDR3 reads CASNLAGSAGETQYF. The CDR3 DNA is TGTGCCAGCAACCTAGCGGGGTCGGCGGGAGAGACCCAGTACTTC.

The rearrangement uses TRBV5-4 and TRBJ1-2; a weak D match, TRBD1 (6 bases). This CDR3 contains 16 residues. CDR1 SGHNT and CDR2 YYREEE come from the germline V gene (reference sequence). Between the trimmed V and J ends, which lost 3 bases and 3 bases, there was a span of 18 bases. The CDR3 spells CASSSLKGAGDYGYTF. The CDR3 DNA is TGTGCCAGCAGCTCCCTAAAAGGGGCAGGGGACTATGGCTACACCTTC.

The V and J genes are TRBV6-1 and TRBJ1-2; D gene ambiguous. CDR1 is MNHNS, CDR2 SASEGT, per germline. CDR3 length: 14 residues. V lost 4 bases to trimming and J lost 4 bases, with 13 bases between them. CDR3: CASSVRTQSYGYTF. In nucleotides, the CDR3 is TGTGCCAGCAGTGTACGGACTCAGAGCTATGGCTACACCTTC.

The chain has TRBV5-1 and TRBJ2-2; D remains ambiguous. This CDR3 is 13 amino acids long. Germline lookup yields CDR1 SGHRS and CDR2 YFSETQ. Trimming removed 4 bases at V and 0 bases at J, with 4 bases between. Written as DNA, the CDR3 is TGCGCCAGCAGCCTAGCGAACACCGGGGAGCTGTTTTTT. It yields the protein CASSLANTGELFF.